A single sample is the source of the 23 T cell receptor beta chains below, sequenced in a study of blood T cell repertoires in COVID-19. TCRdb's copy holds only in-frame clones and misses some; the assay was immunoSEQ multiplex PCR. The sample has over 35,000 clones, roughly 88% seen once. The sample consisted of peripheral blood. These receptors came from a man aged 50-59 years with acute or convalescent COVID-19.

The CDR3 loop is CASSLAGGRVDTQYF. For the CDR3, the DNA is TGTGCCAGCAGCTTGGCGGGGGGGCGGGTAGATACGCAGTATTTT. The rearrangement uses TRBV5-4 and TRBJ2-3; 8 bases are shared with TRBD2. The germline V gene encodes CDR1 SGHNT and CDR2 YYREEE (reference sequence). The CDR3 consists of 15 residues. J gave up 5 bases and V 0 bases, and 5 bases lay outside the gene matches. The variable domain in full, with the rest retrieved from reference TRBV5-4 and TRBJ2-3, is ETGVTQSPTHLIKTRGQQVTLRCSSQSGHNTVSWYQQALGQGPQFIFQYYREEENGRGNFPPRFSGLQFPNYSSELNVNALELDDSALYLCASSLAGGRVDTQYFGPGTRLTVL.

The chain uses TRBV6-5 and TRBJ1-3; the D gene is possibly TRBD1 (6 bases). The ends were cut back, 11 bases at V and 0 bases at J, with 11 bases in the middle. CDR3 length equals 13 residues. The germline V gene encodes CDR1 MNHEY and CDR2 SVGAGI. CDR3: CACARGSGNTIYF. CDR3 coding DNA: TGTGCCTGTGCCAGGGGCTCTGGAAACACCATATATTTT.

The CDR3, as DNA: TGTGCCAGCAGTTTACTGGGACAGGGGGAGCTCCAGTTCTTC. This translates into CASSLLGQGELQFF. The V and J genes are TRBV27 and TRBJ2-1, with 11 bases fitting TRBD1. In germline, CDR1 is MNHEY, CDR2 SMNVEV (reference sequence). The CDR3 contains 14 residues. V lost 2 bases and J lost 13; bases outside the gene matches: 7.

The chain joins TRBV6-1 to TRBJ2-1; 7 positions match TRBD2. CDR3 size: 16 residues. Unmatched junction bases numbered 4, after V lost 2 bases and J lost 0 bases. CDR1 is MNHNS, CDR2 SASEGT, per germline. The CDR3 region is CASSEKGRASYNEQFF. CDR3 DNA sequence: TGTGCCAGCAGTGAAAAAGGGAGGGCCTCCTACAATGAGCAGTTCTTC.

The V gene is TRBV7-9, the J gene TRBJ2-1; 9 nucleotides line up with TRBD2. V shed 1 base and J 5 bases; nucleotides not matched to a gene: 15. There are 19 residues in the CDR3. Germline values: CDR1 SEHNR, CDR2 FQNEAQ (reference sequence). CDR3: CASSLGLGASGNPHNEQFF. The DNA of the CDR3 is TGTGCCAGCAGCTTAGGTCTGGGGGCTAGCGGGAACCCGCACAATGAGCAGTTCTTC.

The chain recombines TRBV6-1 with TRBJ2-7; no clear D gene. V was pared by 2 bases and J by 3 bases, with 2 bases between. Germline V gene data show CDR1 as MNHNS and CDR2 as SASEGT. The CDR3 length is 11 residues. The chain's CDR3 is CASSEHYEQYF. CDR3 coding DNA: TGTGCCAGCAGTGAACACTACGAGCAGTACTTC.

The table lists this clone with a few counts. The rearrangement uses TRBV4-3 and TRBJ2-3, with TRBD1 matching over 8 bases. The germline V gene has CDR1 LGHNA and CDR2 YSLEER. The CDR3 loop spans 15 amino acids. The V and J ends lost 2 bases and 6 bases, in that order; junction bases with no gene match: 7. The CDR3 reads CASSQRQGIGDTQYF. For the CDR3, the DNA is TGCGCCAGCAGCCAAAGACAGGGGATTGGCGATACGCAGTATTTT.

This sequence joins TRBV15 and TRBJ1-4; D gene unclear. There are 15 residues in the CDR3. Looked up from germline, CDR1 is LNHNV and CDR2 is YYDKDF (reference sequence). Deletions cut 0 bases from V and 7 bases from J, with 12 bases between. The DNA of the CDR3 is TGTGCCACCAGCAGAGATGGAGGGCCCAGTGAAAAACTGTTTTTT. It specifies CATSRDGGPSEKLFF.

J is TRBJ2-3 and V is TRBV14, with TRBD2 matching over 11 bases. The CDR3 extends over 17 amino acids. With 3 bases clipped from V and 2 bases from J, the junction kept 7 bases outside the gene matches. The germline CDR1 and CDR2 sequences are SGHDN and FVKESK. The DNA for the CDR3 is TGTGCCAGCAGCCAGGATACTAGCGGGGGTTTCACAGATACGCAGTATTTT. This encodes CASSQDTSGGFTDTQYF.

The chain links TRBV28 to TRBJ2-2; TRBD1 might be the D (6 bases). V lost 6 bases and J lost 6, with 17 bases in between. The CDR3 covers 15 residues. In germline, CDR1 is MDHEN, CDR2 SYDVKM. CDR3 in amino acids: CASRSRDKTPGELFF. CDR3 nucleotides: TGTGCCAGCAGGAGCCGGGACAAAACACCCGGGGAGCTGTTTTTT. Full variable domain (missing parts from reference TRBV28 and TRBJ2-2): DVKVTQSSRYLVKRTGEKVFLECVQDMDHENMFWYRQDPGLGLRLIYFSYDVKMKEKGDIPEGYSVSREKKERFSLILESASTNQTSMYLCASRSRDKTPGELFFGEGSRLTVL.

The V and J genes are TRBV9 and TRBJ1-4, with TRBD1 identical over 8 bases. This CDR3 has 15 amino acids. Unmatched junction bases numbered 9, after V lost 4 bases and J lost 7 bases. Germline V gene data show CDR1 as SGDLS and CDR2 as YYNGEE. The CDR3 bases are TGTGCCAGCAGCACAGACAGGGGCGTGGGTGAAAAACTGTTTTTT. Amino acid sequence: CASSTDRGVGEKLFF.

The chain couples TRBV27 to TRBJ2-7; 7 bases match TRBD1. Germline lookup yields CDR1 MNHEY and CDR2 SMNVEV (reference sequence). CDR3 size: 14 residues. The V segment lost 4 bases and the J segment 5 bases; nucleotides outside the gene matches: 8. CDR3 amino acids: CASSSTGDPHEQYF. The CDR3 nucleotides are TGTGCCAGCAGTTCCACAGGGGATCCCCACGAGCAGTACTTC.

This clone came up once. The CDR3 DNA sequence: TGTGCCAGCAGTTGGGGACTAGCGGGAGACACCGGGGAGCTGTTTTTT. Its translation is CASSWGLAGDTGELFF. The chain employs TRBV27 and TRBJ2-2; 14 nucleotides agree with TRBD2. The J segment lost 3 bases and the V segment lost 4 bases, leaving 1 base of the junction unmatched. Germline values: CDR1 MNHEY, CDR2 SMNVEV (reference sequence). This CDR3 region has 16 residues.

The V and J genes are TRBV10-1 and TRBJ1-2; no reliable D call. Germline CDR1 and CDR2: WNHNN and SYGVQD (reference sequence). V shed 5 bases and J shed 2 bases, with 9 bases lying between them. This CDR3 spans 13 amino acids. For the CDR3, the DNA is TGCGCCAGCAGTTTAGACACCAACTATGGCTACACCTTC. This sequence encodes CASSLDTNYGYTF.

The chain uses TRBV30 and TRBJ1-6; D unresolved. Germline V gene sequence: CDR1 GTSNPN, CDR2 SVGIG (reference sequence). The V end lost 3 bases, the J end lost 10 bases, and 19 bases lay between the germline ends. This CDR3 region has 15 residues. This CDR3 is CAWSTGGTLRSPLHF. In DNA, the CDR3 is TGTGCCTGGAGCACGGGAGGTACTCTGAGGTCACCCCTCCACTTT.

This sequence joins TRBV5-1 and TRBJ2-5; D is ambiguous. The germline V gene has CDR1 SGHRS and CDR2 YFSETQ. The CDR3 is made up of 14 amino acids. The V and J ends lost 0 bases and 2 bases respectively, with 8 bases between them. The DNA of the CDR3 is TGCGCCAGCAGCTTGGTCTCGGTGCAAGAGACCCAGTACTTC. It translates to CASSLVSVQETQYF.

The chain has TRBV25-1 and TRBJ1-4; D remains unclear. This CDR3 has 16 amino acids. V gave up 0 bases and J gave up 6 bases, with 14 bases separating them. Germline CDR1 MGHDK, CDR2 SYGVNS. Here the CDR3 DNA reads TGTGCCAGCAGTGAATATAGCGAGGGTCGGGATGAAAAACTGTTTTTT. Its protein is CASSEYSEGRDEKLFF.

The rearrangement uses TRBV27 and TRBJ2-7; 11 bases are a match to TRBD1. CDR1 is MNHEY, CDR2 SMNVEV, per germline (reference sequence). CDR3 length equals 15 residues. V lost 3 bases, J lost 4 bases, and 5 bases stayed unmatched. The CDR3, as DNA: TGTGCCAGCAGTTTGGCCGGACAGGGGGCTTACGAGCAGTACTTC. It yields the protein CASSLAGQGAYEQYF.

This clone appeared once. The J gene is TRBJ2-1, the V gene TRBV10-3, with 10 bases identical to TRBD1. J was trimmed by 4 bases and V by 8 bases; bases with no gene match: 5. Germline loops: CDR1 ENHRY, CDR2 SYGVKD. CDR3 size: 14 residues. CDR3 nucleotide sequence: TGTGCCATCGGGACAGGGGATCATTACAATGAGCAGTTCTTC. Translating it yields CAIGTGDHYNEQFF.

The CDR3, as DNA: TGTGCCATCAGTGGGGGAGACAATGAGCAGTTCTTC. Amino acids: CAISGGDNEQFF. V gene TRBV10-3 combines with J gene TRBJ2-1; D may be TRBD2 (5 bases). Germline loops: CDR1 ENHRY, CDR2 SYGVKD. V gave up 4 bases and J gave up 5 bases, with 6 bases separating them. CDR3 length equals 12 residues.

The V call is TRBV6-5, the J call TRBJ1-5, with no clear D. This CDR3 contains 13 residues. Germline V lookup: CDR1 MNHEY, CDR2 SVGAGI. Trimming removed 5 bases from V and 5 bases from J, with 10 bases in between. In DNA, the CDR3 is TGTGCCAGCAGTCCCCAGTTCTATCAGCCCCAGCATTTT. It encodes CASSPQFYQPQHF.

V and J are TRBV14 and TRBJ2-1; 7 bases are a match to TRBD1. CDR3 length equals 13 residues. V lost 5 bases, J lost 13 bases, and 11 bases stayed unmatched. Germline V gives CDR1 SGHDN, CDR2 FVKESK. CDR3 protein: CASSAFRQGDQFF. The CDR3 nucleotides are TGTGCCAGCAGCGCCTTTCGCCAGGGGGACCAGTTCTTC.

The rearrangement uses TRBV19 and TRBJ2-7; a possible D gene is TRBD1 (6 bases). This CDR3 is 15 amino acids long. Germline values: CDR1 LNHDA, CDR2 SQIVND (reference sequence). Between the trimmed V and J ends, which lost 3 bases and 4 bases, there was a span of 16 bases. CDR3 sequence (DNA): TGTGCCAGTAGTATTTCCGACAGGTTATTATACGAGCAGTACTTC. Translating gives CASSISDRLLYEQYF.